In this sample, the clone carrying this TCR beta chain turned up a few times. Antigen unknown. Using RNA transcripts as the source, TCR beta CDR3 regions were amplified. First-round RT-PCR with HTBI primers amplified the TCR CDR3 region. MiXCR was run by TCRdb on the multiplex PCR reads, yielding one entry per CDR3 protein. The sample yields 600,000 to 900,000 distinct CDR3 sequences, roughly 15% seen once. The sample comes from a study of T cells in Graves' hyperthyroidism and ophthalmopathy. Patients between 18 and 65 years old had hyperthyroidism, newly diagnosed and lasting under 2 months. Study-level points and caveats: Also found in blood were most expanded thyroid clonotypes above 0.001. A 13 V-J signature model discriminated ophthalmopathy versus stable hyperthyroidism. Ophthalmopathy prediction by the model preceded onset by a median about 6 months.

Germline V gene lookup returns CDR1 LNHDA and CDR2 SQIVND (reference sequence). CDR3 length: 14 residues. V was shortened by 7 bases and J by 0 bases, with 11 bases between the two germline ends. The sequence came from a man between 18 and 35 years old with Graves' hyperthyroidism. Sample: blood. The genes are TRBV19 and TRBJ2-3; possible D gene TRBD2, 6 bases. The CDR3 spells CASTPEGSTDTQYF. CDR3 DNA sequence: TGTGCCAGTACCCCGGAGGGGAGCACAGATACGCAGTATTTT.